The source of this T cell receptor beta chain is a study of cytomegalovirus exposure and HLA in healthy donors. Study-wide results and caveats: There were about 160 TCR beta chains listed as cytomegalovirus-associated. Equally common other TCR beta chains were less clonally expanded than HLA-associated ones, a later analysis found.

There are 13 residues in the CDR3. Germline-derived CDR1 and CDR2 are MRHNA and SNTAGT. V lost 4 bases and J 5 bases, leaving 9 bases between the germline ends. This clone was seen a handful of times. Its target is unknown. This PCR relied on a set of 60 Vbeta primers and 13 Jbeta primers. Profiling relied on immunoSEQ multiplex PCR, and the TCRdb table lists in-frame clones only, not all of them. The sample gives some 150,000 clones, roughly 89% of which show up once; 0.85% is in the top ten. Sequencing was carried out using PBMCs. The chain joins TRBV6-4 to TRBJ1-5; a possible D gene is TRBD1 (6 bases). The clonotype originates from a woman aged 25 to 39 in good health and CMV-seronegative. The CDR3 loop reads CASSANRDQPQHF. The CDR3 DNA reads TGTGCCAGCAGTGCAAACAGGGATCAGCCCCAGCATTTT.